The T cell receptor (beta chain) described here comes from a study of beta chain features in type 1 diabetes. Study-level background: Similarity in age, gender and cell yields was seen between patients and healthy donors. Study-wide results and caveats: Type 1 diabetes patients showed fewer insertions and more deletions at VDJ junctions.

Trimming stripped 6 bases from V and 0 bases from J, with 6 bases between. The CDR3 length is 12 residues. Per the germline V gene, CDR1 is MNHNS and CDR2 is SASEGT. It was via CD45RO/CCR7/CD25/CD127/CD95/CD27 that CD4+ naive, central memory, regulatory and stem cell-like memory cells were sorted. This clone has just a few counts. Its antigen is not known. Of the isolated RNA, all was reverse transcribed, and so the sequenced material was expressed TCRB transcripts. Profiled with immunoSEQ multiplex PCR; TCRdb holds only in-frame clones, not every one. The sample consists of 300,000 to 400,000 clones, approximately 8% of them appearing once.

The chain couples TRBV6-1 to TRBJ2-7, with D unresolved. Sequenced material: central memory CD4+ T cells from blood. The TCR comes from a woman between 18 and 29 years old in good health. The chain's CDR3 is CASRASSYEQYF. The CDR3 DNA is TGTGCCAGCAGAGCTAGCTCCTACGAGCAGTACTTC.